This T cell receptor beta chain was captured in a study of blood T cells in healthy people across ages. The CDR3 spans 15 residues. V was clipped by 4 bases and J by 4 bases; unmatched bases: 8. Germline V gene data show CDR1 as SQVTM and CDR2 as ANQGSEA. With a J-beta primer mix and a sample-barcoded 5' primer, a second PCR ran roughly 6 to 12 cycles. TCRdb ran MiXCR on the 5' RACE reads and lists one entry per CDR3 protein. The table includes approximately 1,100,000 distinct CDR3 sequences, 40% to 55% detected once. The V and J genes are TRBV29-1 and TRBJ2-1; 9 bases line up with TRBD2. Sequenced: blood. The clonotype originates from a woman aged 60-75 years in good health. The CDR3 DNA is TGCAGCGTTGGGAAGGGACTAGCCCCGTACAATGAGCAGTTCTTC. Translating it yields CSVGKGLAPYNEQFF.